These 20 T cell receptor beta chains were sequenced from one sample in a study of blood T cell repertoires in COVID-19. Sequenced by immunoSEQ multiplex PCR; TCRdb stores in-frame clones only, minus some. Among more than 95,000 clones, 85% to 90% were seen once, and the ten largest hold roughly 15%. What was sequenced was peripheral blood. The receptors were sampled from a man between 50 and 59 years old with acute or convalescent COVID-19.

This clone was seen a handful of times. This chain uses TRBV2 with TRBJ2-4; 8 bases agree with TRBD2. Losses at the gene ends were 5 bases for V and 4 bases for J; bases not matched to a gene: 7. Germline lookup yields CDR1 SNHLY and CDR2 FYNNEI. CDR3 length: 15 amino acids. The CDR3 protein is CASSNELAVKNIQYF. As DNA, the CDR3 is TGTGCCAGCAGTAATGAACTAGCGGTTAAAAACATTCAGTACTTC. Full variable domain (missing parts from reference TRBV2 and TRBJ2-4): EPEVTQTPSHQVTQMGQEVILRCVPISNHLYFYWYRQILGQKVEFLVSFYNNEISEKSEIFDDQFSVERPDGSNFTLKIRSTKLEDSAMYFCASSNELAVKNIQYFGAGTRLSVL.

The rearrangement uses TRBV2 and TRBJ2-7; 8 nucleotides line up with TRBD2. CDR1 and CDR2 (germline): SNHLY, FYNNEI. There are 13 residues in the CDR3. Trimming cost V 8 bases and J 2 bases; bases outside gene matches: 5. CDR3 DNA: TGTGCCAGCCTAACTAGCGGAACCTACGAGCAGTACTTC. It translates to CASLTSGTYEQYF.

V is TRBV27 and J is TRBJ1-2; D is undetermined. From germline, CDR1 is MNHEY and CDR2 SMNVEV (reference sequence). V lost 5 bases to trimming and J lost 8 bases, with 21 bases between them. This CDR3 contains 15 residues. The CDR3 region has the DNA TGTGCCAGCAGTACCTTGTTACGCGGGGAGCAAGGCTACACCTTC. Its protein product is CASSTLLRGEQGYTF.

V usage is TRBV29-1 and J usage is TRBJ2-4, with 9 bases matching TRBD1. V was pared by 2 bases and J by 2 bases, with 1 base of the junction left unmatched. CDR3 size: 14 residues. Germline V CDR1 and CDR2: SQVTM, ANQGSEA. The CDR3 DNA sequence: TGCAGCGTTGAAACAGGGGGCACCAAAAACATTCAGTACTTC. It is translated as CSVETGGTKNIQYF.

This rearrangement joins TRBV7-2 to TRBJ1-5; D ambiguous. V was cut by 5 bases and J by 2 bases, with 16 bases left in between. Germline CDR1 and CDR2: SGHTA and FQGNSA. The CDR3 is 16 amino acids. In DNA form, the CDR3 reads TGTGCCAGCAGCGCAACCGGATCCGGGGGCAATCAGCCCCAGCATTTT. Translated: CASSATGSGGNQPQHF.

The chain has TRBV28 and TRBJ1-2, with D perhaps matching TRBD1 (6 bases). This CDR3 has 13 amino acids. Germline-derived CDR1 and CDR2 are MDHEN and SYDVKM. V lost 6 bases to trimming and J lost 8 bases, with 16 bases between them. In DNA, the CDR3 is TGTGCCAGCAGCGACGGGACATTGAGAGGCTACACCTTC. It encodes CASSDGTLRGYTF.

The chain links TRBV7-9 to TRBJ2-7; TRBD1 aligns across 9 bases. CDR3 size: 13 residues. Trimming removed 5 bases from V and 4 bases from J; junction bases left unmatched: 3. The germline gives CDR1 SEHNR, CDR2 FQNEAQ (reference sequence). The CDR3 loop reads CASSPGTGYEQYF. Here the CDR3 DNA reads TGTGCCAGCAGCCCGGGGACAGGGTACGAGCAGTACTTC.

A word on this clone: This CDR3 is also generated by other DNA sequences in the sample. The rearrangement links TRBV28 to TRBJ2-1, with 11 bases identical to TRBD2. The CDR3 is 14 amino acids. V shed 2 bases, J shed 7 bases, and the junction held 1 base outside the gene matches. Germline-derived CDR1 and CDR2 are MDHEN and SYDVKM. CDR3 protein: CASSLLAGGNEQFF. The DNA for the CDR3 is TGTGCCAGCAGTTTACTAGCGGGAGGTAATGAGCAGTTCTTC.

V and J are TRBV7-2 and TRBJ1-2; no reliable D call. V was clipped by 3 bases and J by 3 bases, with 5 bases between them. Germline values: CDR1 SGHTA, CDR2 FQGNSA. The CDR3 sequence is 12 residues long. CDR3 protein: CASSFEYYGYTF. The CDR3 DNA is TGTGCCAGCAGCTTCGAGTACTATGGCTACACCTTC.

This chain connects TRBV7-9 to TRBJ2-3; 10 positions agree with TRBD2. This CDR3 region has 13 residues. Germline lookup yields CDR1 SEHNR and CDR2 FQNEAQ (reference sequence). In DNA form, the CDR3 reads TGTGCAGCGGGAGGGGTGTCCACAGATACGCAGTATTTT. Its translation is CAAGGVSTDTQYF. Filled out from reference TRBV7-9 and TRBJ2-3, the complete variable domain reads DTGVSQNPRHKITKRGQNVTFRCDPISEHNRLYWYRQTLGQGPEFLTYFQNEAQLEKSRLLSDRFSAERPKGSFSTLEIQRTEQGDSAMYLCAAGGVSTDTQYFGPGTRLTVL.

The chain carries TRBV18 and TRBJ2-2, with no clear D. Germline loops: CDR1 KGHSH, CDR2 LQKENI. The CDR3 length is 14 residues. V was pared by 6 bases and J by 4 bases, with 12 bases between. The CDR3 DNA reads TGTGCCAGCTCCTCGGCCGGGTCCACCGGGGAGCTGTTTTTT. Its protein is CASSSAGSTGELFF.

The chain employs TRBV11-3 and TRBJ2-2; D may be TRBD2 (5 bases). Germline loops: CDR1 SGHNT, CDR2 YENEEA. Trimming stripped 6 bases from V and 6 bases from J, with 17 bases between. The CDR3 has 15 residues. In nucleotides, the CDR3 is TGTGCCAGCAGTTCTCGTACGGCGAGGGCCGGGGAGCTGTTTTTT. Its translation: CASSSRTARAGELFF.

This chain uses TRBV28 with TRBJ2-1; 15 bases are a match to TRBD2. V lost 5 bases, J lost 14 bases, and 4 bases stayed unmatched. The CDR3 runs to 13 residues. CDR1 and CDR2 from the germline V gene are MDHEN and SYDVKM. As DNA, the CDR3 is TGTGCCAGCAGTCTGGGACTAGCGGGAGGAAAGTTCTTC. Residues: CASSLGLAGGKFF.

This sequence joins TRBV3-1 (or the pseudogene TRBV3-2) and TRBJ2-7; D is unresolved. The germline CDR1 and CDR2 sequences are LGHDT and YNNKEL (reference sequence). The CDR3 is made up of 15 amino acids. Trimming shortened V by 0 bases and J by 0 bases, and 9 bases separated the two germline ends. Here the CDR3 reads CASSQDVAASYEQYF. CDR3 coding DNA: TGTGCCAGCAGCCAAGATGTAGCAGCCTCCTACGAGCAGTACTTC.

The chain links TRBV3-1 (or the pseudogene TRBV3-2) to TRBJ1-6, with 8 bases lining up with TRBD1. Germline assignment: CDR1 LGHDT and CDR2 YNNKEL (reference sequence). The CDR3 length is 16 residues. J lost 5 bases, V lost 6 bases, and 9 bases had no gene match. CDR3 sequence: CASRRSGQVDNSPLHF. CDR3 DNA sequence: TGTGCCAGCAGGCGCTCGGGACAGGTGGATAATTCACCCCTCCACTTT.

This clone has just one count. The chain is built from TRBV2 and TRBJ1-5, with TRBD1 matching over 7 bases. The CDR3 contains 15 residues. CDR1 SNHLY and CDR2 FYNNEI come from the germline V gene. V lost 7 bases and J lost 3; bases outside the gene matches: 9. In DNA form, the CDR3 reads TGTGCCAGCATGAGGGGGCCTCGGGACAATCAGCCCCAGCATTTT. Translated: CASMRGPRDNQPQHF.

The table lists this clone with a count of one. The J gene is TRBJ2-2, the V gene TRBV29-1; 13 bases fit TRBD2. Germline V gene data show CDR1 as SQVTM and CDR2 as ANQGSEA. There are 14 residues in the CDR3. V lost 7 bases, J lost 7 bases, and 6 bases stayed unmatched. The CDR3 DNA reads TGCAGCGGGGGGACTAGCGGGACGGGCGGGGAGCTGTTTTTT. This gives the protein CSGGTSGTGGELFF.

This chain links TRBV28 with TRBJ2-7, with D tentatively TRBD1 (6 bases). Germline-derived CDR1 and CDR2 are MDHEN and SYDVKM. V was shortened by 6 bases and J by 2 bases, with 17 bases between the two germline ends. The CDR3 has 15 amino acids. The CDR3 DNA sequence: TGTGCCAGCAGCACCCCGGGACACCTAACCTACGAGCAGTACTTC. This codes for CASSTPGHLTYEQYF.

The chain joins TRBV21-1 to TRBJ2-7; TRBD1, the table's D call, was not compared with the DNA. TRBV21-1 has pseudogene status. The CDR3 has 16 residues. DNA for the CDR3: TGTGCCAGCACAGCTCATCGGGGACAGGGGGCTCGGGAGCAGTACTTC. This gives the protein CASTAHRGQGAREQYF.

V gene TRBV7-6 combines with J gene TRBJ2-2; possibly TRBD1 for D (5 bases). CDR3 length: 15 amino acids. Germline CDR1 reads SGHVS; CDR2 reads FNYEAQ. With 5 bases removed from V and 7 bases from J, the gap between germline ends came to 17 bases. CDR3 sequence: CASSPRAGQGGELFF. DNA for the CDR3: TGTGCCAGCAGCCCCCGGGCAGGGCAAGGCGGGGAGCTGTTTTTT.